The source of this TCR beta chain is a study of blood T cell repertoires in COVID-19. Assay: immunoSEQ multiplex PCR; the TCRdb copy retains only in-frame clones and omits some. The profile covers some 280,000 clones, with 70% to 90% appearing a single time and 4.1% taken by the ten largest. The length of the CDR3 is 15 residues. V was shortened by 3 bases and J by 7 bases, with 18 bases between the two germline ends. The germline CDR1 and CDR2 sequences are GTSNPN and SVGIG (reference sequence). The sequence came from a woman in her forties or fifties with active or convalescent COVID-19. Sequencing input: peripheral blood. This chain uses TRBV30 with TRBJ1-4, with a weak D call TRBD1 (6 bases). CDR3 bases: TGTGCCTGGAGAACAGGCTTGGGGACAATTGAAAAACTGTTTTTT. Protein: CAWRTGLGTIEKLFF.